The 15 T cell receptor beta chains given below trace back to one sample, sequenced in a study of cytomegalovirus exposure and HLA in healthy donors. With 60 Vbeta and 13 Jbeta primers, the PCR was carried out. Clones were read by immunoSEQ multiplex PCR, and TCRdb kept only the in-frame ones, dropping some. The sample consists of approximately 120,000 clones, 80% to 90% of them appearing once. The sequenced material came from PBMCs. Receptors were obtained from a woman between 40 and 50 years old in good health and CMV-seropositive.

The chain has TRBV6-5 and TRBJ1-2, with D hard to call. The CDR3 extends over 14 amino acids. The V and J ends lost 2 bases and 0 bases respectively, with 7 bases between them. The germline V gene has CDR1 MNHEY and CDR2 SVGAGI. CDR3: CASSYADSNYGYTF. In DNA, the CDR3 is TGTGCCAGCAGTTACGCCGACTCTAACTATGGCTACACCTTC.

The rearrangement links TRBV6-5 to TRBJ2-3; 9 bases align to TRBD2. In germline, CDR1 is MNHEY, CDR2 SVGAGI. CDR3 length equals 14 residues. Unmatched junction bases numbered 4, after V lost 5 bases and J lost 4 bases. The CDR3 reads CASSIAGEADTQYF. CDR3 DNA: TGTGCCAGCAGTATAGCGGGAGAGGCAGATACGCAGTATTTT.

V gene TRBV5-1 combines with J gene TRBJ2-5; the D is unclear. V lost 0 bases to trimming and J lost 2 bases, with 8 bases between them. The CDR3 runs to 14 residues. Germline V lookup: CDR1 SGHRS, CDR2 YFSETQ. DNA of the CDR3: TGCGCCAGCAGCTTGGCTGGTCAGCAAGAGACCCAGTACTTC. Protein product: CASSLAGQQETQYF.

The count of this clone is one. This chain uses TRBV9 with TRBJ2-7; 11 bases are shared with TRBD2. CDR3 size: 15 residues. CDR1 is SGDLS and CDR2 is YYNGEE in the germline V gene. J gave up 3 bases and V 2 bases, and 4 bases lay outside the gene matches. The CDR3 protein is CASSVGGLADYEQYF. The CDR3 DNA reads as TGTGCCAGCAGCGTCGGGGGACTAGCGGACTACGAGCAGTACTTC.

Of note for this clone: One end of the junction does not line up with germline, which may come from a read error. The CDR3 coding sequence is TGTGCCAGCAGTCCGGGGGACTCCTCCGACAATGAGCAGTTCTTC. Translated, it gives CASSPGDSSDNEQFF. V and J are TRBV27 and TRBJ2-1; D is possibly TRBD2 (6 bases). In germline, CDR1 is MNHEY, CDR2 SMNVEV (reference sequence). CDR3 length: 15 residues.

The chain combines TRBV6-5 with TRBJ2-1; D gene uncertain. CDR1 MNHEY and CDR2 SVGAGI come from the germline V gene. The V end was cut by 2 bases, the J end by 0 bases, with 11 bases between. The length of the CDR3 is 16 residues. The CDR3 reads CASSYEQASSYNEQFF. The CDR3 DNA is TGTGCCAGCAGTTACGAGCAGGCCAGCTCCTACAATGAGCAGTTCTTC.

The J gene is TRBJ2-5, the V gene TRBV29-1; tentative D call: TRBD2 (6 bases). This CDR3 region has 12 residues. The germline V gene encodes CDR1 SQVTM and CDR2 ANQGSEA. Deletions cut 7 bases from V and 3 bases from J, with 12 bases between. The CDR3 reads CSAVTSEETQYF. CDR3 DNA sequence: TGCAGCGCCGTGACTAGTGAAGAGACCCAGTACTTC.

This chain connects TRBV15 to TRBJ2-3, with D possibly matching TRBD1 (6 bases). Germline CDR1 is LNHNV and CDR2 is YYDKDF (reference sequence). V lost 0 bases to trimming and J lost 5 bases, with 15 bases between them. The CDR3 extends over 16 amino acids. The DNA for the CDR3 is TGTGCCACCAGCAGAGATCAGGGCAGGGGTGGAGATACGCAGTATTTT. This sequence encodes CATSRDQGRGGDTQYF.

The table lists this clone with a few counts. This sequence joins TRBV9 and TRBJ2-3; 15 nucleotides agree with TRBD2. Germline CDR1 is SGDLS and CDR2 is YYNGEE. The CDR3 runs to 21 residues. The V segment lost 0 bases and the J segment 6 bases; nucleotides outside the gene matches: 17. This CDR3 is CASSVEGIDGGTSGRLDTQYF. CDR3 sequence (DNA): TGTGCCAGCAGCGTAGAGGGGATTGACGGTGGGACTAGCGGGAGGCTCGATACGCAGTATTTT. Filled out from reference TRBV9 and TRBJ2-3, the complete variable domain reads DSGVTQTPKHLITATGQRVTLRCSPRSGDLSVYWYQQSLDQGLQFLIQYYNGEERAKGNILERFSAQQFPDLHSELNLSSLELGDSALYFCASSVEGIDGGTSGRLDTQYFGPGTRLTVL.

The genes are TRBV4-3 and TRBJ1-1; D ambiguous. Germline CDR1 and CDR2: LGHNA and YSLEER. This CDR3 has 13 amino acids. The V gene lost 1 base and the J gene lost 5 bases, with 8 bases spanning the gap. CDR3 residues: CASSQGRWTEAFF. In nucleotides, the CDR3 is TGCGCCAGCAGCCAAGGGAGGTGGACTGAAGCTTTCTTT.

J is TRBJ2-3 and V is TRBV19; TRBD2 matches at 9 bases. Germline assignment: CDR1 LNHDA and CDR2 SQIVND (reference sequence). The length of the CDR3 is 16 residues. With 3 bases clipped from V and 0 bases from J, the junction kept 4 bases outside the gene matches. The CDR3 sequence: CASSIIAGVSTDTQYF. The CDR3 nucleotides read TGTGCCAGTAGTATCATAGCGGGAGTTAGCACAGATACGCAGTATTTT.

Only one count was recorded for this clone. DNA for the CDR3: TGTGCCACCAGCAGCAGGAGGGCCCACGAGCAGTACTTC. Protein: CATSSRRAHEQYF. The chain couples TRBV15 to TRBJ2-7, with D possibly matching TRBD2 (6 bases). The V end was cut by 3 bases, the J end by 5 bases, with 11 bases between. This CDR3 spans 13 amino acids. Germline V gene data show CDR1 as LNHNV and CDR2 as YYDKDF (reference sequence).

This clone was seen only once. V usage is TRBV6-5 and J usage is TRBJ1-6, with D uncertain. CDR1 is MNHEY, CDR2 SVGAGI, per germline. The CDR3 spans 14 residues. Trimming removed 2 bases from V and 10 bases from J, with 12 bases in between. Written as DNA, the CDR3 is TGTGCCAGCAGTTACGCCCCTTCTCGGTCACCCCTCCACTTT. Translation gives CASSYAPSRSPLHF.

This sequence joins TRBV30 and TRBJ1-5; no definite D call. V lost 2 bases to trimming and J lost 4 bases, with 9 bases between them. The CDR3 length is 13 residues. Germline V lookup: CDR1 GTSNPN, CDR2 SVGIG (reference sequence). This chain's CDR3 is CAWSKGGNQPQHF. The CDR3 bases are TGTGCCTGGAGTAAGGGAGGTAATCAGCCCCAGCATTTT.

The V call is TRBV30, the J call TRBJ1-1; 10 bases align to TRBD1. CDR3 length equals 14 residues. Trimming at V came to 4 bases and at J to 4 bases, leaving 6 bases not matched to a gene. Germline values: CDR1 GTSNPN, CDR2 SVGIG (reference sequence). CDR3 amino acids: CAWNDRGPGTEAFF. In DNA, the CDR3 is TGTGCCTGGAACGACAGGGGGCCGGGCACTGAAGCTTTCTTT.